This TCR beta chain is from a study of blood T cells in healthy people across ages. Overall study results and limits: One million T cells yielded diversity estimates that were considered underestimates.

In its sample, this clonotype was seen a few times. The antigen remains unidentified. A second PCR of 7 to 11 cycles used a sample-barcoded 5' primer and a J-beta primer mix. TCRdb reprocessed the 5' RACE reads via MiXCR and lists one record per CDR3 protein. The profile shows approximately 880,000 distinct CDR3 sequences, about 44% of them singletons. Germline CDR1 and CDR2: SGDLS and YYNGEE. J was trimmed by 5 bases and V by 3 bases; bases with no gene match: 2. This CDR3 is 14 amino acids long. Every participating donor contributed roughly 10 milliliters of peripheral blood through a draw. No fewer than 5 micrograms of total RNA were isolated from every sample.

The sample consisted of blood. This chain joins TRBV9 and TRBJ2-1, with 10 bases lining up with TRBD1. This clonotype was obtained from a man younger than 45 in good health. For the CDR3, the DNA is TGTGCCAGCAGCGAGGGGACAGGGGACAATGAGCAGTTCTTC. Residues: CASSEGTGDNEQFF. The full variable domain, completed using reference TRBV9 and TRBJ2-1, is DSGVTQTPKHLITATGQRVTLRCSPRSGDLSVYWYQQSLDQGLQFLIQYYNGEERAKGNILERFSAQQFPDLHSELNLSSLELGDSALYFCASSEGTGDNEQFFGPGTRLTVL.